The 13 T cell receptor beta chains below all came from one sample that was sequenced in a study of T cells expressing NK-cell markers. After re-calling the 5' RACE reads, TCRdb lists one entry per CDR3 protein, DNA absent. The clone table shows 150,000 to 180,000 distinct CDR3 sequences, with the ten largest holding about 39%. Material: blood T cells: a sorted CD56 or NKG2C T cell subset, CD4+ or CD8+ T cells, or bulk PBMC T cells (not recorded which). The receptors were gathered from a woman aged 45-65 years in good health.

This chain links TRBV10-3 with TRBJ2-3; as DNA is missing, the TRBD2 call by TCRdb cannot be tested. This CDR3 comprises 16 residues. Germline CDR1 reads ENHRY; CDR2 reads SYGVKD. CDR3 region: CAISQGLAGFTDTQYF.

The chain recombines TRBV27 with TRBJ2-2; TCRdb returns TRBD2, unconfirmable since there is no DNA. This CDR3 region has 16 residues. Germline V gene sequence: CDR1 MNHEY, CDR2 SMNVEV (reference sequence). The CDR3: CASSLGGGALTGELFF.

The genes are TRBV5-1 and TRBJ2-7; TCRdb outputs TRBD2, but without DNA this stays unchecked. Germline V gene sequence: CDR1 SGHRS, CDR2 YFSETQ. The CDR3 runs 15 residues. The CDR3 sequence is CASSLGLAGPYEQYF.

This chain joins TRBV7-9 and TRBJ2-3; TCRdb calls TRBD1, which cannot be checked without DNA. In germline, CDR1 is SEHNR, CDR2 FQNEAQ (reference sequence). The CDR3 runs 13 residues. CDR3 residues: CASSPGTDYTQYF.

The CDR3 is CASVWSPYNEQFF. The chain couples TRBV7-9 to TRBJ2-1. The CDR3 loop spans 13 amino acids. Germline CDR1 and CDR2: SEHNR and FQNEAQ (reference sequence).

V gene TRBV12-3 or TRBV12-4 combines with J gene TRBJ2-2; there is no DNA to check the TCRdb D call of TRBD1. The length of the CDR3 is 15 residues. CDR3 in amino acids: CASSGTGWHTGELFF.

The chain employs TRBV25-1 and TRBJ2-1; the TRBD2 assignment by TCRdb is unverifiable without DNA. The germline V gene has CDR1 MGHDK and CDR2 SYGVNS. There are 14 residues in the CDR3. CDR3 residues: CASSGGLLYNEQFF.

The chain joins TRBV6-5 to TRBJ2-1; TCRdb names TRBD1, which stays unverified in the absence of DNA. From germline, CDR1 is MNHEY and CDR2 SVGAGI. The CDR3 spans 14 residues. The chain's CDR3 is CASSYSEPGNEQFF.

The chain joins TRBV29-1 to TRBJ1-1. The CDR3 runs 13 residues. Germline V gives CDR1 SQVTM, CDR2 ANQGSEA. CDR3: CSVYGVGNTEAFF.

The chain carries TRBV20-1 and TRBJ1-1; TCRdb reports TRBD1, a call that lacks DNA to check it against. CDR1 DFQATT and CDR2 SNEGSKA come from the germline V gene (reference sequence). The CDR3 has 14 amino acids. The chain's CDR3 is CSARARQGNTEAFF.

V gene TRBV7-9 combines with J gene TRBJ1-5; TCRdb outputs TRBD1, but without DNA this stays unchecked. This CDR3 has 13 residues. Germline CDR1 and CDR2: SEHNR and FQNEAQ (reference sequence). Here the CDR3 reads CAVTQGLDQPQHF.

The CDR3 here is CASSSAEYNEQFF. The chain employs TRBV6-2 or TRBV6-3 and TRBJ2-1. Germline CDR1 MNHEY, CDR2 SVGEGT. The CDR3 is 13 residues long.

The chain joins TRBV20-1 to TRBJ2-7; TCRdb lists TRBD1, though no DNA is available to test this call. The CDR3 contains 14 residues. Germline lookup yields CDR1 DFQATT and CDR2 SNEGSKA (reference sequence). The CDR3 reads CSATETGGAYEQYF.